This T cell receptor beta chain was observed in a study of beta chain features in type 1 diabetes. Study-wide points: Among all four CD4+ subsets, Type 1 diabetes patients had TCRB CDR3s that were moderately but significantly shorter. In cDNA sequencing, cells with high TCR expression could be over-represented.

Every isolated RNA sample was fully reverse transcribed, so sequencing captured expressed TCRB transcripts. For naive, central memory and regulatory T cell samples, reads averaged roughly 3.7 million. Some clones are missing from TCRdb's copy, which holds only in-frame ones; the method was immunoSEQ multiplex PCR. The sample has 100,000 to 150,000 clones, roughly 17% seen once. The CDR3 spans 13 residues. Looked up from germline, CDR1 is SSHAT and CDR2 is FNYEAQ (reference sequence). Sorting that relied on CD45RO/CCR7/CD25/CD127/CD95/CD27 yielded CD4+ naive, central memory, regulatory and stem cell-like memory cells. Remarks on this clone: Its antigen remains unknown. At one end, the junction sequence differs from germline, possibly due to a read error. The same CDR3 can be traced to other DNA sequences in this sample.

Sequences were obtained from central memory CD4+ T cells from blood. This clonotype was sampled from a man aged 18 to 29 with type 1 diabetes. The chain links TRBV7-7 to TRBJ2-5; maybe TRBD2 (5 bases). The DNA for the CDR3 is TGTGCTAGCAGCTTTTCCGGGGAAGAGACCCAGTACTTC. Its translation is CASSFSGEETQYF.